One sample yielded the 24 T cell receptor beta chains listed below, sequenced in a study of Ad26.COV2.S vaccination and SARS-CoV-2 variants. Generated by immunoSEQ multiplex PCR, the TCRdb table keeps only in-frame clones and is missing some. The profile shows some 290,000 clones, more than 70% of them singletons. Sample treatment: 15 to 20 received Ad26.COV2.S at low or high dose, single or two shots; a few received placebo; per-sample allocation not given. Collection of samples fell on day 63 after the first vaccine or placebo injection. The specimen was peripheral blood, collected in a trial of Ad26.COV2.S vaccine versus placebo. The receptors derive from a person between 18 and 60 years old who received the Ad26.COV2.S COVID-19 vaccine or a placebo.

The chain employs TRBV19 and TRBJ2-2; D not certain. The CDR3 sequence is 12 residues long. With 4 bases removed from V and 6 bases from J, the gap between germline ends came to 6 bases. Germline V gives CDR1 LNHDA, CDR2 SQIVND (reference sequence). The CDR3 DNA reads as TGTGCCAGTAGTACATTTGCCGGGGAGCTGTTTTTT. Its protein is CASSTFAGELFF.

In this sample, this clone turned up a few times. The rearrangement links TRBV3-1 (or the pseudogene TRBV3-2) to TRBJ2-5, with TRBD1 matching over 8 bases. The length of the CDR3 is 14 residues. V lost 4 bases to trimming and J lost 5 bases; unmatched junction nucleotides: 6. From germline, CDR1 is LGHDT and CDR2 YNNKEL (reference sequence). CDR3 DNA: TGTGCCAGCAGCCTTCGACAGGGGCGGGAGACCCAGTACTTC. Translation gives CASSLRQGRETQYF.

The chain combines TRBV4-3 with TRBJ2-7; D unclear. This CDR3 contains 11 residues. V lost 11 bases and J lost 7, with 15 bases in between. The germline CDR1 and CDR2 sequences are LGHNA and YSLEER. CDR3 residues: CALCGPEEQYF. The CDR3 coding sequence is TGCGCCCTATGTGGTCCTGAGGAGCAGTACTTC.

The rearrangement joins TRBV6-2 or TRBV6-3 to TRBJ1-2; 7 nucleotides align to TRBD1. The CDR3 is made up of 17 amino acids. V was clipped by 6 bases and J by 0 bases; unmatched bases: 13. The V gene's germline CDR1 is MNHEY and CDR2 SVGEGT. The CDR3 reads CASSPGDSSYPNYGYTF. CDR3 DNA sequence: TGTGCCAGCAGCCCCGGGGACAGCTCCTACCCTAACTATGGCTACACCTTC.

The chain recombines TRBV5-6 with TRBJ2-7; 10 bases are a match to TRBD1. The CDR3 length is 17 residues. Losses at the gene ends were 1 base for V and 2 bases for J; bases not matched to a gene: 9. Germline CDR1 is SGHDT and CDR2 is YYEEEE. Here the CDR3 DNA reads TGTGCCAGCAGCTTGCGAGCGTCCGGGACAGGGGCCTACGAGCAGTACTTC. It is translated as CASSLRASGTGAYEQYF.

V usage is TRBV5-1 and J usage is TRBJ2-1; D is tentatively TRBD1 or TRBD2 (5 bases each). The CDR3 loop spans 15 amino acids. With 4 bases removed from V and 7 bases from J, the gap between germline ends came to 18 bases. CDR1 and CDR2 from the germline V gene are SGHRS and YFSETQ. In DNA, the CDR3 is TGCGCCAGCAGCCTCCAGGGACCAGGCCTTAATGAGCAGTTCTTC. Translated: CASSLQGPGLNEQFF.

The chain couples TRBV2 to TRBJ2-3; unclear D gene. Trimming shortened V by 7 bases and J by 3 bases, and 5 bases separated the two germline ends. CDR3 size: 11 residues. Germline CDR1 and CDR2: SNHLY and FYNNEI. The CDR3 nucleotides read TGTGCCAGCATTCGAACAGATACGCAGTATTTT. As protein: CASIRTDTQYF.

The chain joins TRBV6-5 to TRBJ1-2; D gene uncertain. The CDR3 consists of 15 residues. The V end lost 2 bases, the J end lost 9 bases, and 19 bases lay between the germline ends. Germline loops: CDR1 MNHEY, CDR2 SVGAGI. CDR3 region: CASSYGEARLSSYTF. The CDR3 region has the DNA TGTGCCAGCAGTTACGGAGAGGCGAGGCTAAGTAGCTACACCTTC.

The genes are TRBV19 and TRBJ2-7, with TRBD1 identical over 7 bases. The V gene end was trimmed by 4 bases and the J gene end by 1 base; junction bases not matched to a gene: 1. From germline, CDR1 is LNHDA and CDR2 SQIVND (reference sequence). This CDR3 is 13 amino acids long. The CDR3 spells CASSRDRSYEQYF. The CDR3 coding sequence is TGTGCCAGTAGTAGGGACAGATCCTACGAGCAGTACTTC.

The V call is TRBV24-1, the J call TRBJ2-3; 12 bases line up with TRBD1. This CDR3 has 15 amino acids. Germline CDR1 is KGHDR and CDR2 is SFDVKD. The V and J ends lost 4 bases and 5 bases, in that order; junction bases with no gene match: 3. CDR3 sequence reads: CATSEGDRGQDTQYF. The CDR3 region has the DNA TGTGCCACCAGTGAGGGGGACAGGGGGCAAGATACGCAGTATTTT.

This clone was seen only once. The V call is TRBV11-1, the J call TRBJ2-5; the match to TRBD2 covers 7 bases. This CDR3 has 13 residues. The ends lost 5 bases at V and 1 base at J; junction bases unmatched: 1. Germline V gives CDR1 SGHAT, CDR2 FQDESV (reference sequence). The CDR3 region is CASSRGVQETQYF. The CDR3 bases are TGTGCCAGCAGCCGGGGGGTCCAAGAGACCCAGTACTTC.

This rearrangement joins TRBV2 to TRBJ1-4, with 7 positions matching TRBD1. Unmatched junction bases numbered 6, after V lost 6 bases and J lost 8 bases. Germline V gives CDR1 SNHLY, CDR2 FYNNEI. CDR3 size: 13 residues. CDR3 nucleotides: TGTGCCAGCAGGCAGGGGGTTGTAGAAAAACTGTTTTTT. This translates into CASRQGVVEKLFF. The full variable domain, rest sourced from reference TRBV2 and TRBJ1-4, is EPEVTQTPSHQVTQMGQEVILRCVPISNHLYFYWYRQILGQKVEFLVSFYNNEISEKSEIFDDQFSVERPDGSNFTLKIRSTKLEDSAMYFCASRQGVVEKLFFGSGTQLSVL.

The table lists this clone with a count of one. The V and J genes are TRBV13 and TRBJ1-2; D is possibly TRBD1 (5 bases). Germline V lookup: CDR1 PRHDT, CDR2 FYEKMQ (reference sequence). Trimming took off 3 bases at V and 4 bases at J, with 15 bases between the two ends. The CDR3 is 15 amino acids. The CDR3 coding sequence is TGTGCCAGCAGCTTGGTCGGGGCAGGGTCCTATGGCTACACCTTC. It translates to CASSLVGAGSYGYTF.

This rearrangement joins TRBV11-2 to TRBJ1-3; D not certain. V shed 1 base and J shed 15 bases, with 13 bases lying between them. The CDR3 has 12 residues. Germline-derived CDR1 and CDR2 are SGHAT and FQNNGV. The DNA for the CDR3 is TGTGCCAGCAGCTTAGGATCACGGGTTGCATATTTT. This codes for CASSLGSRVAYF.

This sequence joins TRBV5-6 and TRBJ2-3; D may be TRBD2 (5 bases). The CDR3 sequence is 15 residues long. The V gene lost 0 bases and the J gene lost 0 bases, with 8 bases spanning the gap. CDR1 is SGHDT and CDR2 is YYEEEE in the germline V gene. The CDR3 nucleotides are TGTGCCAGCAGCTTGGCTGGAGGTAGCACAGATACGCAGTATTTT. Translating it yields CASSLAGGSTDTQYF.

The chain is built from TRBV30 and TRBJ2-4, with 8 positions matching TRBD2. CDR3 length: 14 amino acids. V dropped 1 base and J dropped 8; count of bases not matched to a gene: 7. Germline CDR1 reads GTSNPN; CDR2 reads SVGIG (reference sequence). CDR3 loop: CAWSASSGRDIQYF. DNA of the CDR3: TGTGCCTGGAGTGCCTCCTCCGGGAGGGACATTCAGTACTTC.

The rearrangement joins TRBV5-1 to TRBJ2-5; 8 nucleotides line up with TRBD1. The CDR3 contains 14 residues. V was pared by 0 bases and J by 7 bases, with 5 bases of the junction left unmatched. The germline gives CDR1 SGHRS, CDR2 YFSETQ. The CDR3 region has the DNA TGCGCCAGCAGCTTGGCCCCGACAGGGGCGACCCAGTACTTC. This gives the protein CASSLAPTGATQYF.

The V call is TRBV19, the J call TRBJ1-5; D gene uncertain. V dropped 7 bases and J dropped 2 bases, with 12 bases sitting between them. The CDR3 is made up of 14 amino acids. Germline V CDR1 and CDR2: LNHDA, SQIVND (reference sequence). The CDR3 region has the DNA TGTGCCAGTACTGGACGGAGAGGCAATCAGCCCCAGCATTTT. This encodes CASTGRRGNQPQHF.

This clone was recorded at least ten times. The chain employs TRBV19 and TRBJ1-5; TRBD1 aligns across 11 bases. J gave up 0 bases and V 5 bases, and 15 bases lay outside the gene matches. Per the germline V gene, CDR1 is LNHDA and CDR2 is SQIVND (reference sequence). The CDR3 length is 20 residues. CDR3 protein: CASSPRTGGTFLYSNQPQHF. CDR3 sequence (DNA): TGTGCCAGTAGTCCACGGACAGGGGGCACTTTTTTGTATAGCAATCAGCCCCAGCATTTT.

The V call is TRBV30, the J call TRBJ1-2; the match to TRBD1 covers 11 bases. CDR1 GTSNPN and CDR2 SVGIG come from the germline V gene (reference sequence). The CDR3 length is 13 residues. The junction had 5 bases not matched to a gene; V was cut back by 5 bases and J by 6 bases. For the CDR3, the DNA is TGTGCCTGGTCCGGACAGGGGGCACATGGCTACACCTTC. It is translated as CAWSGQGAHGYTF.

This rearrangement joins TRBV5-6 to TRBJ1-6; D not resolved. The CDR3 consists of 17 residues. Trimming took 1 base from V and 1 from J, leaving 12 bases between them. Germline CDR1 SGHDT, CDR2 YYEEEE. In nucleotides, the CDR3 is TGTGCCAGCAGCTTGTTCCGAAGTGGATCCTATAATTCACCCCTCCACTTT. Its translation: CASSLFRSGSYNSPLHF.

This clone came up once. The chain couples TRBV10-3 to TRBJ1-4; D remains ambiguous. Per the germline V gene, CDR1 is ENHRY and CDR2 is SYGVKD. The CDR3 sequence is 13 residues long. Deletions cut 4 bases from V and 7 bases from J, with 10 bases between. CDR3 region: CAISVDLSEKLFF. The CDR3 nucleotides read TGTGCCATCAGTGTCGACCTTAGTGAAAAACTGTTTTTT.

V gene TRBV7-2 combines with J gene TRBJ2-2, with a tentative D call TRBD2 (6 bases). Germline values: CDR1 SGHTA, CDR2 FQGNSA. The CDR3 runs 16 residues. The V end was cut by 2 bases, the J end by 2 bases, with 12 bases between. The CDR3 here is CASSLRPGDNTGELFF. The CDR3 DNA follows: TGTGCCAGCAGCTTAAGACCGGGAGATAACACCGGGGAGCTGTTTTTT.

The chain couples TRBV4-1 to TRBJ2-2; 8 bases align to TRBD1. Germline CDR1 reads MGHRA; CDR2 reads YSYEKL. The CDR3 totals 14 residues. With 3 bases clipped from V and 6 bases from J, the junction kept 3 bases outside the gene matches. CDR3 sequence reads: CASSQDRAAGELFF. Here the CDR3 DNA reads TGCGCCAGCAGCCAGGACAGGGCGGCCGGGGAGCTGTTTTTT.